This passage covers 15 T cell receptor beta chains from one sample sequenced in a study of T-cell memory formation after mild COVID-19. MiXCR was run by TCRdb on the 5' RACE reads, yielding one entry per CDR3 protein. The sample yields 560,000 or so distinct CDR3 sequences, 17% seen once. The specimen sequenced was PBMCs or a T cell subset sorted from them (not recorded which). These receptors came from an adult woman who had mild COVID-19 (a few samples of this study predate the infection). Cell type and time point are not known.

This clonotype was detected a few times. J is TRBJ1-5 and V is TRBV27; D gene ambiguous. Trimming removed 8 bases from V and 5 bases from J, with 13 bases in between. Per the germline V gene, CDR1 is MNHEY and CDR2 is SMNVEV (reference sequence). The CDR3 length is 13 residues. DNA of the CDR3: TGTGCCAGCGGACTCACAGTGTATCAGCCCCAGCATTTT. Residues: CASGLTVYQPQHF.

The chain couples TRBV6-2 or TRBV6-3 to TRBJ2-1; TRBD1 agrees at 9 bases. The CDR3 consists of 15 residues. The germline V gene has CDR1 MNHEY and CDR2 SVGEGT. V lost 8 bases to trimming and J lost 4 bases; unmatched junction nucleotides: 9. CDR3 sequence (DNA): TGTGCCAGCCGACCGGGGACAGGGAATTACAATGAGCAGTTCTTC. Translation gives CASRPGTGNYNEQFF.

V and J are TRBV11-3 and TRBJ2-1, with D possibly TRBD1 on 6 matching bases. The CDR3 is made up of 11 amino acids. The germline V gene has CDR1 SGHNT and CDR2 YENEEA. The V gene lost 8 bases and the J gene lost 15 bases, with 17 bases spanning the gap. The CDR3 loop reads CASRLGAPSFF. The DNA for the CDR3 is TGTGCCAGCCGTTTGGGGGCCCCCTCGTTCTTC.

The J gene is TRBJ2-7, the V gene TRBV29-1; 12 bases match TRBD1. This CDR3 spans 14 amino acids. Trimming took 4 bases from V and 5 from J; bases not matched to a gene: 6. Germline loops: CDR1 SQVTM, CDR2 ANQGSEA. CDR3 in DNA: TGCAGCGTTGGACCGGGACAGGGGGCTAACGAGCAGTACTTC. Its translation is CSVGPGQGANEQYF.

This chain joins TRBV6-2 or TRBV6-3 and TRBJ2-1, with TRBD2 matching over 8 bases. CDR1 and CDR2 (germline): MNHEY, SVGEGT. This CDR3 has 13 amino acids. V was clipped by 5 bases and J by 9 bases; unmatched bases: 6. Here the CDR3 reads CASSHLAGSEQFF. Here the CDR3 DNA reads TGTGCCAGCAGTCACCTAGCGGGTAGTGAGCAGTTCTTC.

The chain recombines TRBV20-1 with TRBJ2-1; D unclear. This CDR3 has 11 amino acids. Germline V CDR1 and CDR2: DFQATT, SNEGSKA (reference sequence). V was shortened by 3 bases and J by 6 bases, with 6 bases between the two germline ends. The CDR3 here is CSARLLNEQFF. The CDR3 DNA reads TGCAGTGCTAGGCTCCTCAATGAGCAGTTCTTC.

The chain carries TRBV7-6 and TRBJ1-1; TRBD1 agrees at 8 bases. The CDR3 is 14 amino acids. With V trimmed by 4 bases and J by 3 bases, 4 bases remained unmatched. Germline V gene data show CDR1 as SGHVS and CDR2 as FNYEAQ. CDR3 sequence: CASSSMTGDTEAFF. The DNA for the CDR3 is TGTGCCAGCAGCTCCATGACAGGGGACACTGAAGCTTTCTTT. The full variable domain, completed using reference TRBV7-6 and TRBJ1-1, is GAGVSQSPRYKVTKRGQDVALRCDPISGHVSLYWYRQALGQGPEFLTYFNYEAQQDKSGLPNDRFSAERPEGSISTLTIQRTEQRDSAMYRCASSSMTGDTEAFFGQGTRLTVV.

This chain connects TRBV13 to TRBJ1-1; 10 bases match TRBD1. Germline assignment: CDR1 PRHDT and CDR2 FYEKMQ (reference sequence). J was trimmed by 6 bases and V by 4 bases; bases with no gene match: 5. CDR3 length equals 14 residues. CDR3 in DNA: TGTGCCAGCAGCTCCCGGACAGGGGGGGCTGAAGCTTTCTTT. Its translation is CASSSRTGGAEAFF.

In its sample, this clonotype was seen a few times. The CDR3 DNA reads as TGCGCCAGCAGAAGGGTCTCAGTCTCGTCGACAGATACGCAGTATTTT. Translation gives CASRRVSVSSTDTQYF. This rearrangement joins TRBV5-1 to TRBJ2-3, with unresolved D. Germline loops: CDR1 SGHRS, CDR2 YFSETQ. Trimming took 5 bases from V and 3 from J, leaving 19 bases between them. This CDR3 has 16 residues.

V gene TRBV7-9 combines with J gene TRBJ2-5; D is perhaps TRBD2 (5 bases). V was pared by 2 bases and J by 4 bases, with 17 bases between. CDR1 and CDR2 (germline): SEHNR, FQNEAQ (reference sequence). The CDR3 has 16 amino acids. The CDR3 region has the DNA TGTGCCAGCAGCTTATTTTTGTTCCGGACTGGAGAGACCCAGTACTTC. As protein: CASSLFLFRTGETQYF.

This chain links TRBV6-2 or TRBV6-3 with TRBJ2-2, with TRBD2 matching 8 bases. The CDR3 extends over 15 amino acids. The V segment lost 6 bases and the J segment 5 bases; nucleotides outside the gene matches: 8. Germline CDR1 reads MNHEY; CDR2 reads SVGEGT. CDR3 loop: CASSRGTRSTGELFF. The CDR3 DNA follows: TGTGCCAGCAGCCGCGGGACTAGAAGTACCGGGGAGCTGTTTTTT.

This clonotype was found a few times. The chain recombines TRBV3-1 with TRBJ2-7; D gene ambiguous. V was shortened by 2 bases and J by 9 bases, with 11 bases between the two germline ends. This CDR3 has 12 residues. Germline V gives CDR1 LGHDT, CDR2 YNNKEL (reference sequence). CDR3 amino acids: CASSQIVNVQYF. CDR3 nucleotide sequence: TGTGCCAGCAGCCAAATCGTTAATGTGCAGTACTTC.

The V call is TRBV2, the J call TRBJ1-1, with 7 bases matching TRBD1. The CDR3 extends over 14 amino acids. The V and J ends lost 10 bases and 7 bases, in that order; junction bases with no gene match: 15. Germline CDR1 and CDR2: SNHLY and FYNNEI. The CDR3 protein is CATTMGGRTGEAFF. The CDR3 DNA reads TGTGCCACCACGATGGGGGGGCGGACAGGTGAAGCTTTCTTT.

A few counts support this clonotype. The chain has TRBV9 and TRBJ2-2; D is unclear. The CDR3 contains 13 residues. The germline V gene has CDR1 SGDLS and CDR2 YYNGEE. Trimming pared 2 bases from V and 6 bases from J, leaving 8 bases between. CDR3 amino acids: CASSVDLSGELFF. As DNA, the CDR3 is TGTGCCAGCAGCGTGGACCTGTCCGGGGAGCTGTTTTTT.

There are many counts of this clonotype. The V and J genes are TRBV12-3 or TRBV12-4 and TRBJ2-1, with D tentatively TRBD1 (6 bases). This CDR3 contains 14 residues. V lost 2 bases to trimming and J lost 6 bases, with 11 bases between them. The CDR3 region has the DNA TGTGCCAGCAGTTTACCTGGGGGCGGCAATGAGCAGTTCTTC. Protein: CASSLPGGGNEQFF.